The 8 T cell receptor beta chains presented below share a single source sample, sequenced in a study of cytomegalovirus exposure and HLA in healthy donors. Libraries were prepared by immunoSEQ multiplex PCR; TCRdb keeps only in-frame clonotypes and omits some of them. The data show about 74,000 clones, 94% seen once. Source material: PBMCs. The receptors originated from a woman aged 18-29 years in good health and CMV-seropositive.

The chain links TRBV4-3 to TRBJ2-1; 10 positions match TRBD2. This CDR3 is 16 amino acids long. With 2 bases clipped from V and 9 bases from J, the junction kept 10 bases outside the gene matches. The germline V gene has CDR1 LGHNA and CDR2 YSLEER. CDR3 sequence reads: CASSQQRGGLIGEQFF. The CDR3 DNA reads as TGCGCCAGCAGCCAACAGCGGGGGGGCCTTATTGGTGAGCAGTTCTTC.

The rearrangement joins TRBV2 to TRBJ2-7, with 9 bases matching TRBD2. Germline-derived CDR1 and CDR2 are SNHLY and FYNNEI. V lost 3 bases, J lost 1 base, and 4 bases stayed unmatched. The CDR3 consists of 15 residues. CDR3 loop: CASSDMREGSYEQYF. As DNA, the CDR3 is TGTGCCAGCAGTGATATGCGGGAGGGTTCCTACGAGCAGTACTTC.

The rearrangement links TRBV9 to TRBJ2-5; 9 nucleotides align to TRBD2. Germline loops: CDR1 SGDLS, CDR2 YYNGEE. The CDR3 extends over 17 amino acids. The ends lost 0 bases at V and 1 base at J; junction bases unmatched: 7. The DNA of the CDR3 is TGTGCCAGCAGCGTAGGTGATAGCGGGGGCCTCCAAGAGACCCAGTACTTC. This translates into CASSVGDSGGLQETQYF. Full variable domain (remainder filled in from reference TRBV9 and TRBJ2-5): DSGVTQTPKHLITATGQRVTLRCSPRSGDLSVYWYQQSLDQGLQFLIQYYNGEERAKGNILERFSAQQFPDLHSELNLSSLELGDSALYFCASSVGDSGGLQETQYFGPGTRLLVL.

The chain combines TRBV9 with TRBJ2-3; the D gene is possibly TRBD1 (5 bases). Trimming took off 2 bases at V and 2 bases at J, with 9 bases between the two ends. The CDR3 is 14 amino acids. The germline CDR1 and CDR2 sequences are SGDLS and YYNGEE. CDR3 in amino acids: CASSVQGYTDTQYF. Written as DNA, the CDR3 is TGTGCCAGCAGCGTCCAGGGTTACACAGATACGCAGTATTTT.

This chain uses TRBV20-1 with TRBJ2-5; a possible D gene is TRBD1 (5 bases). Trimming took 5 bases from V and 4 from J, leaving 8 bases between them. Germline-derived CDR1 and CDR2 are DFQATT and SNEGSKA (reference sequence). CDR3 length: 11 amino acids. CDR3 region: CSAPTAETQYF. CDR3 DNA: TGCAGTGCTCCGACAGCAGAGACCCAGTACTTC.

This clone came up a few times. Other DNA sequences from this sample encode an identical CDR3 as well. The chain recombines TRBV7-2 with TRBJ2-7, with 9 positions matching TRBD1. Germline lookup yields CDR1 SGHTA and CDR2 FQGNSA. V gave up 1 base and J gave up 4 bases; unmatched junction bases: 5. CDR3 length: 15 amino acids. The CDR3 coding sequence is TGTGCCAGCAGCTTAGAGGTGACAGGGGGTTACGAGCAGTACTTC. Translation gives CASSLEVTGGYEQYF.

The chain joins TRBV9 to TRBJ2-3; 7 bases map to TRBD2. The CDR3 sequence is 11 residues long. The junction had 3 bases not matched to a gene; V was cut back by 4 bases and J by 10 bases. Per germline, CDR1 SGDLS and CDR2 YYNGEE. CDR3 sequence: CASSPGGAQYF. In nucleotides, the CDR3 is TGTGCCAGCAGCCCTGGGGGGGCGCAGTATTTT. Complete variable domain (other parts from reference TRBV9 and TRBJ2-3): DSGVTQTPKHLITATGQRVTLRCSPRSGDLSVYWYQQSLDQGLQFLIQYYNGEERAKGNILERFSAQQFPDLHSELNLSSLELGDSALYFCASSPGGAQYFGPGTRLTVL.

The table lists this clone with a few counts. Here the CDR3 DNA reads TGTGCCAGCAGCCCCCAGTACTCTGGGGCCAACGTCCTGACTTTC. Its translation: CASSPQYSGANVLTF. The chain recombines TRBV4-2 with TRBJ2-6; D unresolved. Deletions cut 4 bases from V and 0 bases from J, with 7 bases between. The germline V gene encodes CDR1 LGHNA and CDR2 YNFKEQ. This CDR3 has 15 amino acids.